Shown below are 20 T cell receptor beta chains from a single sample sequenced in a study of T cell responses to AZD1222 COVID-19 vaccine. Only in-frame clones appear in the TCRdb table, and some are missing; sequencing was by immunoSEQ multiplex PCR. The sample carries about 66,000 clones, 75% to 95% recorded once. Material: peripheral blood, obtained 28 days after the second dose of the MenACWY control vaccine. These receptors all stem from an adult who received the MenACWY meningococcal vaccine as a control.

The V call is TRBV5-1, the J call TRBJ1-5, with 7 bases matching TRBD1. J was trimmed by 3 bases and V by 4 bases; bases with no gene match: 4. The CDR3 runs to 14 residues. The germline V gene encodes CDR1 SGHRS and CDR2 YFSETQ. CDR3 region: CASSPGTDNQPQHF. The CDR3 bases are TGCGCCAGCAGCCCGGGGACAGACAATCAGCCCCAGCATTTT.

By sample fraction, this clone is large. Other DNA sequences in this specimen translate into the identical CDR3. V usage is TRBV19 and J usage is TRBJ2-3; the match to TRBD2 covers 11 bases. The CDR3 loop spans 15 amino acids. Germline lookup yields CDR1 LNHDA and CDR2 SQIVND (reference sequence). V lost 3 bases to trimming and J lost 5 bases; unmatched junction nucleotides: 4. CDR3 sequence reads: CASSITSGSLDTQYF. Written as DNA, the CDR3 is TGTGCCAGTAGTATCACTAGCGGGAGCCTAGATACGCAGTATTTT.

The chain has TRBV2 and TRBJ2-1; 7 bases agree with TRBD2. Per the germline V gene, CDR1 is SNHLY and CDR2 is FYNNEI. With V trimmed by 4 bases and J by 2 bases, 8 bases remained unmatched. The CDR3 has 16 residues. The CDR3 is CASSVPAGYPYNEQFF. In DNA, the CDR3 is TGTGCCAGCAGTGTACCAGCGGGATACCCCTACAATGAGCAGTTCTTC.

V is TRBV13 and J is TRBJ2-1; 7 nucleotides line up with TRBD1. Per the germline V gene, CDR1 is PRHDT and CDR2 is FYEKMQ (reference sequence). V lost 2 bases, J lost 6 bases, and 7 bases stayed unmatched. The CDR3 is made up of 15 amino acids. This CDR3 reads CASSLLATGPNEQFF. The CDR3 nucleotides read TGTGCCAGCAGCTTATTAGCGACAGGGCCCAATGAGCAGTTCTTC. The whole variable domain, filled in from reference TRBV13 and TRBJ2-1, reads AAGVIQSPRHLIKEKRETATLKCYPIPRHDTVYWYQQGPGQDPQFLISFYEKMQSDKGSIPDRFSAQQFSDYHSELNMSSLELGDSALYFCASSLLATGPNEQFFGPGTRLTVL.

V usage is TRBV28 and J usage is TRBJ2-3, with D perhaps assigned TRBD1 or TRBD2 (6 bases each). Trimming pared 6 bases from V and 2 bases from J, leaving 27 bases between. Per germline, CDR1 MDHEN and CDR2 SYDVKM. CDR3 length: 19 amino acids. This CDR3 is CASSSTGWRDKGDTDTQYF. The CDR3 nucleotides are TGTGCCAGCAGCTCAACAGGGTGGAGGGACAAGGGCGACACAGATACGCAGTATTTT.

The rearrangement uses TRBV4-1 and TRBJ1-2; possibly TRBD1 for D (6 bases). Trimming cost V 4 bases and J 10 bases, with 16 bases left between them. The CDR3 consists of 13 residues. Germline values: CDR1 MGHRA, CDR2 YSYEKL. CDR3 DNA: TGCGCCAGCAGCCTCGAAGGGGGGAGTGACTACACCTTC. This codes for CASSLEGGSDYTF.

DNA for the CDR3: TGTGCCAGCAGTGAACAGGGGTACAATCAGCCCCAGCATTTT. Translated, it gives CASSEQGYNQPQHF. The chain recombines TRBV28 with TRBJ1-5, with 7 bases that match TRBD1. The CDR3 extends over 14 amino acids. Unmatched junction bases numbered 4, after V lost 5 bases and J lost 3 bases. The germline gives CDR1 MDHEN, CDR2 SYDVKM. The full variable domain, with the rest looked up from reference TRBV28 and TRBJ1-5, is DVKVTQSSRYLVKRTGEKVFLECVQDMDHENMFWYRQDPGLGLRLIYFSYDVKMKEKGDIPEGYSVSREKKERFSLILESASTNQTSMYLCASSEQGYNQPQHFGDGTRLSIL.

The chain uses TRBV5-6 and TRBJ2-6; possible D gene TRBD1, 6 bases. Trimming removed 2 bases from V and 4 bases from J, with 13 bases in between. The CDR3 sequence is 16 residues long. Germline V lookup: CDR1 SGHDT, CDR2 YYEEEE. CDR3 bases: TGTGCCAGCAGCTTAGTCTCAGGGGACGGGGCCAACGTCCTGACTTTC. It encodes CASSLVSGDGANVLTF.

The chain employs TRBV2 and TRBJ2-1; D is perhaps TRBD2 (6 bases). V shed 6 bases and J shed 0 bases, with 12 bases lying between them. CDR1 and CDR2 (germline): SNHLY, FYNNEI. The CDR3 length is 15 residues. CDR3: CASRRDLSSYNEQFF. The CDR3 DNA reads TGTGCCAGCAGGCGGGACTTGAGCTCCTACAATGAGCAGTTCTTC.

The table lists this clone with a count of one. The chain has TRBV6-6 and TRBJ1-4; D unclear. V lost 7 bases and J lost 3, with 9 bases in between. Germline CDR1 MNHNY, CDR2 SVGAGI (reference sequence). CDR3 size: 13 residues. The DNA of the CDR3 is TGTGCCAGCACCGGTGCGTCTAATGAAAAACTGTTTTTT. As protein: CASTGASNEKLFF.

As DNA, the CDR3 is TGTGCCAGCAGGGAGACAGGTCATGGCTACACCTTC. Translated: CASRETGHGYTF. The J gene is TRBJ1-2, the V gene TRBV25-1, with D tentatively TRBD1 (6 bases). CDR1 and CDR2 from the germline V gene are MGHDK and SYGVNS. V gave up 6 bases and J gave up 6 bases, with 11 bases separating them. The CDR3 extends over 12 amino acids.

The chain employs TRBV19 and TRBJ2-7; TRBD2 aligns across 9 bases. V shed 11 bases and J 2 bases; nucleotides not matched to a gene: 4. CDR3 length equals 12 residues. The germline CDR1 and CDR2 sequences are LNHDA and SQIVND (reference sequence). The chain's CDR3 is CASGTSPYEQYF. The CDR3, as DNA: TGTGCCTCGGGGACTAGCCCCTACGAGCAGTACTTC.

The rearrangement links TRBV7-8 to TRBJ2-7, with 7 bases that match TRBD2. V was clipped by 1 base and J by 4 bases; unmatched bases: 10. The CDR3 length is 16 residues. CDR1 and CDR2 from the germline V gene are SGHVS and FQNEAQ. CDR3: CASSLGFGGSSYEQYF. CDR3 nucleotide sequence: TGTGCCAGCAGCTTAGGGTTTGGCGGGAGTTCTTACGAGCAGTACTTC.

V is TRBV7-2 and J is TRBJ1-4; D is unresolved. Germline V gene data show CDR1 as SGHTA and CDR2 as FQGNSA. Deletions cut 1 base from V and 3 bases from J, with 9 bases between. The CDR3 sequence is 15 residues long. The CDR3 protein is CASSLVGMSNEKLFF. DNA for the CDR3: TGTGCCAGCAGCTTAGTGGGCATGTCTAATGAAAAACTGTTTTTT.

V usage is TRBV19 and J usage is TRBJ1-2; D uncertain. The CDR3 consists of 15 residues. V was trimmed by 5 bases and J by 5 bases, leaving 18 bases between them. In germline, CDR1 is LNHDA, CDR2 SQIVND (reference sequence). The CDR3 coding sequence is TGTGCCAGTAGTTCTAAAGGCCAGTTTCCTTATGGCTACACCTTC. This sequence encodes CASSSKGQFPYGYTF.

The rearrangement uses TRBV6-5 and TRBJ1-2; possible D gene TRBD1, 6 bases. This CDR3 is built from 16 residues. Germline V CDR1 and CDR2: MNHEY, SVGAGI. The V gene lost 2 bases and the J gene lost 3 bases, with 16 bases spanning the gap. As DNA, the CDR3 is TGTGCCAGCAGTTACGTCCCTGGACAGACCTACTATGGCTACACCTTC. Translation gives CASSYVPGQTYYGYTF.

The chain has TRBV19 and TRBJ2-5, with D perhaps TRBD1 (5 bases). V lost 5 bases, J lost 4 bases, and 23 bases lay in between. The V gene's germline CDR1 is LNHDA and CDR2 SQIVND (reference sequence). This CDR3 has 17 amino acids. CDR3 protein: CASSPSPATVLGETQYF. CDR3 coding DNA: TGTGCCAGTAGTCCATCCCCCGCGACAGTCTTAGGAGAGACCCAGTACTTC.

The CDR3 bases are TGTGCCAGCAGCGGGCTAGGGGGCTGGGGCTACACCTTC. Protein product: CASSGLGGWGYTF. The chain is built from TRBV9 and TRBJ1-2, with 7 bases fitting TRBD1. With 3 bases clipped from V and 8 bases from J, the junction kept 7 bases outside the gene matches. Looked up from germline, CDR1 is SGDLS and CDR2 is YYNGEE. The CDR3 extends over 13 amino acids.

The DNA for the CDR3 is TGTGCCAGCAGCTTTCAACGGAAAGCGAACACCGGGGAGCTGTTTTTT. Protein sequence: CASSFQRKANTGELFF. This chain joins TRBV7-9 and TRBJ2-2; D ambiguous. V lost 3 bases and J 0 bases, leaving 11 bases between the germline ends. Per the germline V gene, CDR1 is SEHNR and CDR2 is FQNEAQ (reference sequence). The CDR3 consists of 16 residues.

The gene calls are TRBV2 and TRBJ1-2; tentatively, D is TRBD1 (5 bases). CDR1 SNHLY and CDR2 FYNNEI come from the germline V gene. V lost 5 bases and J lost 4, with 11 bases in between. This CDR3 has 13 residues. The CDR3 protein is CASSTGLFYGYTF. As DNA, the CDR3 is TGTGCCAGCAGTACGGGACTTTTCTATGGCTACACCTTC.